Listed below are T cell receptor beta chains from one sample, sequenced in a study of early T cells in non-severe SARS-CoV-2 infection. Via MiXCR, TCRdb re-called the 5' RACE reads, giving one row per CDR3 protein. The repertoire holds about 60,000 distinct CDR3 sequences, with around an eighth as singletons. The sequencing sample was made of whole blood. Receptors originate from an adult who was a healthcare worker with PCR-confirmed SARS-CoV-2 infection or an uninfected control (not recorded which). The CDR3 runs from the conserved cysteine through the conserved F or W. Fields, in order: D gene, J gene, clone size, V gene, CDR3 protein, CDR3 DNA. D genes are given only for firm matches. The listing skips clone size in some rows; elsewhere it reads once, few, many or a size class.

>.|TRBJ2-5|.|TRBV7-2
CASSLVGETQYF
TGTGCCAGCAGCTTAGTTGGTGAGACCCAGTACTTC
>TRBD1|TRBJ2-5|few|TRBV12-3/TRBV12-4
CASRTPGQGAFQETQYF
TGTGCCAGCAGGACACCGGGACAGGGGGCCTTTCAAGAGACCCAGTACTTC
>.|TRBJ2-5|.|TRBV28
CASSPRTAYQETQYF
TGTGCCAGCAGTCCAAGGACGGCGTACCAAGAGACCCAGTACTTC
>.|TRBJ1-5|few|TRBV19
CASSTARDASNQPQHF
TGTGCCAGTAGTACGGCGAGGGACGCCAGCAATCAGCCCCAGCATTTT
>.|TRBJ2-3|.|TRBV4-1
CASSQEGYPSTDTQYF
TGCGCCAGCAGCCAAGAAGGGTATCCGAGCACAGATACGCAGTATTTT
>TRBD1|TRBJ1-1|.|TRBV6-5
CASSLDRVDTEAFF
TGTGCCAGCAGTCTAGACAGGGTCGACACTGAAGCTTTCTTT
>.|TRBJ2-7|many|TRBV5-1
CASRYAESYEQYF
TGCGCCAGCAGATATGCCGAATCCTACGAGCAGTACTTC
>.|TRBJ2-3|many|TRBV7-2
CASSLEQTDTQYF
TGTGCCAGCAGCTTAGAACAGACAGATACGCAGTATTTT
>.|TRBJ2-5|many|TRBV7-6
CASSLGLETQYF
TGTGCCAGCAGCTTAGGGTTAGAGACCCAGTACTTC
>.|TRBJ1-6|.|TRBV12-2
CASRLVGQVANSPLHF
TGTGCAAGTCGCTTAGTTGGACAGGTTGCTAATTCACCCCTCCACTTT
>TRBD1|TRBJ1-2|many|TRBV20-1
CSATRTGHGYTF
TGCAGTGCTACTAGGACAGGGCATGGCTACACCTTC
>TRBD2|TRBJ2-1|few|TRBV11-2
CASTLLPPWGGEANEQFF
TGTGCCAGCACCCTTTTACCCCCGTGGGGGGGAGAAGCAAATGAGCAGTTCTTC
>.|TRBJ2-7|.|TRBV10-2
CASSAGPTYEQYF
TGCGCCAGCAGTGCGGGCCCCACCTACGAGCAGTACTTC
>TRBD1|TRBJ2-4|many|TRBV28
CASSQGGTLSKNIQYF
TGTGCCAGCAGTCAAGGGGGCACCCTATCCAAAAACATTCAGTACTTC
>TRBD2|TRBJ2-5|many|TRBV2
CASRSGTNQETQYF
TGTGCCAGCAGAAGCGGGACGAACCAAGAGACCCAGTACTTC